This TCR beta chain is drawn from a study of shared clonotypes between healthy human individuals. Study in general: Each donor had three CD4 naive, three CD4 memory, two CD8 naive and one CD8 memory plate. Whole-study results and caveats: Clonotypes which were not shared had lower generation probabilities than clonotypes that all four donors shared.

The junction had 3 bases not matched to a gene; V was cut back by 4 bases and J by 1 base. CDR1 SEHNR and CDR2 FQNEAQ come from the germline V gene (reference sequence). The CDR3 covers 16 residues. Among the donors, all were Caucasian adults who lived in Nashville, Tennessee. TCRdb's table, derived via immunoSEQ multiplex PCR, lists solely in-frame clones and lacks some. The sample includes 2 million to 2.5 million clones, 90% to 95% seen only once; the top ten take about 0.39%. Worth noting for this clone: Its antigen is still unknown.

The genes are TRBV7-9 and TRBJ2-3; 12 nucleotides align to TRBD1. The sample was naive CD4+ T cells from PBMCs. Subset given: CD45RA+ positively selected. This sequence was found in a man aged 18-30 years in good health. Some clones in this sample may be carry-over from other donors' samples. CDR3 amino acids: CASSWDRGQGTDTQYF. Here the CDR3 DNA reads TGTGCCAGCAGCTGGGACAGGGGGCAAGGCACAGATACGCAGTATTTT.